The 27 T cell receptor beta chains below all came from one sample that was sequenced in a study of blood T cell repertoires in COVID-19 (dated by TCRdb to about 2020). The library was produced with the immunoSEQ multiplex PCR assay. The table comes from immuneACCESS by way of TCRdb, which keeps in-frame sequences with V and J called. Part of the clones is missing from these tables; in studies checked, under half for an unresolved V gene and the rest for unknown reasons. For this sample there are around 280,000 clones; approximately 83% appear just once. Of the sample, about 2.2% falls within the top ten clones. Specimen: peripheral blood. The receptor source for this set is a woman in her 30s who had recovered from COVID-19.

The chain is built from TRBV7-9 and TRBJ1-4; no clear D gene. The CDR3 sequence is 16 residues long. The V end was cut by 1 base, the J end by 8 bases, with 17 bases between. Germline V gene data show CDR1 as SEHNR and CDR2 as FQNEAQ (reference sequence). CDR3 loop: CASSLEIPSGGEKLFF. The CDR3 nucleotides read TGTGCCAGCAGCTTAGAGATTCCTTCGGGTGGGGAAAAACTGTTTTTT.

CDR3 loop: CASSGTGGAYGYTF. The DNA for the CDR3 is TGTGCCAGCAGCGGTACAGGGGGCGCTTATGGCTACACCTTC. The rearrangement joins TRBV5-6 to TRBJ1-2, with 9 positions matching TRBD1. V lost 4 bases and J lost 5; bases outside the gene matches: 6. CDR3 length: 14 amino acids. Germline V CDR1 and CDR2: SGHDT, YYEEEE.

The rearrangement uses TRBV6-5 and TRBJ1-4; 10 bases are shared with TRBD1. Per germline, CDR1 MNHEY and CDR2 SVGAGI. CDR3 length: 15 residues. V was clipped by 8 bases and J by 5 bases; unmatched bases: 8. The CDR3 DNA sequence: TGTGCCAGCGCAAGGAGGACAGGGGGAAATGAAAAACTGTTTTTT. It specifies CASARRTGGNEKLFF.

This clone was detected a few times. Relative to the germline gene, one junction end is altered; a read error may explain this. CDR3 sequence (DNA): TGTGCTAGCAGAACGACGGACAGGGTAGGTTATGGCTACACCTTC. Translating gives CASRTTDRVGYGYTF. The chain carries TRBV7-7 and TRBJ1-2, with TRBD1 matching over 8 bases. CDR3 size: 15 residues. Germline V gene sequence: CDR1 SSHAT, CDR2 FNYEAQ (reference sequence).

The gene calls are TRBV11-2 and TRBJ2-5, with 7 positions matching TRBD2. The V segment lost 4 bases and the J segment 4 bases; nucleotides outside the gene matches: 6. Germline V gives CDR1 SGHAT, CDR2 FQNNGV. The CDR3 length is 14 residues. For the CDR3, the DNA is TGTGCCAGCAGCTCGCGGGGGATCGCAGAGACCCAGTACTTC. As protein: CASSSRGIAETQYF.

J is TRBJ2-7 and V is TRBV28; D remains ambiguous. CDR3 size: 14 residues. Germline V CDR1 and CDR2: MDHEN, SYDVKM. Trimming pared 4 bases from V and 0 bases from J, leaving 10 bases between. The DNA of the CDR3 is TGTGCCAGCAGTTCGCAACAGACCTCCTACGAGCAGTACTTC. It encodes CASSSQQTSYEQYF.

V gene TRBV19 combines with J gene TRBJ2-2; D gene unclear. Trimming cost V 3 bases and J 5 bases, with 10 bases left between them. CDR1 and CDR2 (germline): LNHDA, SQIVND (reference sequence). The CDR3 has 14 residues. CDR3: CASSMVLRTGELFF. CDR3 DNA: TGTGCCAGTAGTATGGTTCTCCGGACCGGGGAGCTGTTTTTT.

The CDR3 nucleotides read TGCGCCAGCAGCCAGGGACAGCTGAACTATGGCTACACCTTC. It specifies CASSQGQLNYGYTF. The chain joins TRBV4-1 to TRBJ1-2, with 7 positions matching TRBD1. V shed 3 bases, J shed 2 bases, and the junction held 3 bases outside the gene matches. Germline V CDR1 and CDR2: MGHRA, YSYEKL. The CDR3 length is 14 residues.

The chain combines TRBV18 with TRBJ2-2; 8 nucleotides align to TRBD1. V shed 0 bases and J 8 bases; nucleotides not matched to a gene: 5. CDR3 length equals 15 residues. Germline CDR1 and CDR2: KGHSH and LQKENI. For the CDR3, the DNA is TGTGCCAGCTCACCACCCGGACAGGGAAGAGGGGAGCTGTTTTTT. This encodes CASSPPGQGRGELFF.

The CDR3 sequence is CASSLTGGNQPQHF. The CDR3 DNA follows: TGTGCCAGCAGCCTCACAGGGGGCAATCAGCCCCAGCATTTT. This sequence joins TRBV27 and TRBJ1-5; 7 bases are a match to TRBD1. Germline V CDR1 and CDR2: MNHEY, SMNVEV (reference sequence). The length of the CDR3 is 14 residues. V was pared by 6 bases and J by 2 bases, with 4 bases of the junction left unmatched.

This sequence joins TRBV5-1 and TRBJ2-5, with 14 nucleotides matching TRBD2. V dropped 2 bases and J dropped 4; count of bases not matched to a gene: 1. This CDR3 is built from 15 residues. Germline values: CDR1 SGHRS, CDR2 YFSETQ. The CDR3 bases are TGCGCCAGCAGCTTAGGGACTAGCGGGAGAGAGACCCAGTACTTC. It encodes CASSLGTSGRETQYF.

V and J are TRBV12-3 or TRBV12-4 and TRBJ1-1; 8 positions match TRBD1. Trimming removed 7 bases from V and 5 bases from J; junction bases left unmatched: 3. The CDR3 sequence is 12 residues long. CDR3 region: CASTWTGTEAFF. CDR3 coding DNA: TGTGCCAGCACCTGGACAGGGACTGAAGCTTTCTTT.

The J gene is TRBJ1-2, the V gene TRBV4-1; 8 nucleotides agree with TRBD1. V dropped 1 base and J dropped 2; count of bases not matched to a gene: 3. Germline CDR1 is MGHRA and CDR2 is YSYEKL. The CDR3 has 15 amino acids. DNA for the CDR3: TGCGCCAGCAGCCAAGCAGGGGGCGCCAACTATGGCTACACCTTC. Amino acid sequence: CASSQAGGANYGYTF.

This sequence joins TRBV11-2 and TRBJ2-1; 11 nucleotides agree with TRBD2. This CDR3 spans 19 amino acids. The germline V gene encodes CDR1 SGHAT and CDR2 FQNNGV. V lost 5 bases and J lost 1; bases outside the gene matches: 13. Here the CDR3 reads CASSATSGVSVVSYNEQFF. In DNA form, the CDR3 reads TGTGCCAGCAGCGCGACTAGCGGGGTCTCAGTCGTATCCTACAATGAGCAGTTCTTC.

The chain is built from TRBV5-1 and TRBJ2-1, with D hard to call. V was shortened by 0 bases and J by 12 bases, with 10 bases between the two germline ends. The CDR3 loop spans 12 amino acids. CDR1 SGHRS and CDR2 YFSETQ come from the germline V gene. DNA for the CDR3: TGCGCCAGCAGCTTGGCAGGTTTTGGGCAGTTCTTC. Its translation: CASSLAGFGQFF.

This sequence joins TRBV5-4 and TRBJ1-2; D is unclear. Germline-derived CDR1 and CDR2 are SGHNT and YYREEE (reference sequence). Trimming cost V 0 bases and J 6 bases, with 15 bases left between them. The CDR3 totals 15 residues. The CDR3 is CASSLAAGSGNGYTF. In nucleotides, the CDR3 is TGTGCCAGCAGCTTGGCGGCCGGTTCGGGGAATGGCTACACCTTC.

The chain recombines TRBV15 with TRBJ1-5; the D gene is possibly TRBD1 (6 bases). Trimming took 0 bases from V and 6 from J, leaving 15 bases between them. Germline CDR1 reads LNHNV; CDR2 reads YYDKDF (reference sequence). The length of the CDR3 is 16 residues. As DNA, the CDR3 is TGTGCCACCAGCAGAGATTCTAAGGGGGTCGGTCAGCCCCAGCATTTT. This codes for CATSRDSKGVGQPQHF.

The V and J genes are TRBV5-4 and TRBJ2-5; D call uncertain. CDR3 length: 15 residues. Germline V gives CDR1 SGHNT, CDR2 YYREEE (reference sequence). V shed 3 bases and J shed 4 bases, with 16 bases lying between them. The CDR3 sequence is CASSSPQWFPETQYF. The CDR3 DNA follows: TGTGCCAGCAGCTCTCCTCAGTGGTTCCCAGAGACCCAGTACTTC.

This clone was counted once. The rearrangement links TRBV12-5 to TRBJ1-1, with D unresolved. Trimming stripped 5 bases from V and 0 bases from J, with 13 bases between. This CDR3 spans 15 amino acids. Germline CDR1 and CDR2: LGHNT and FRNRAP. This chain's CDR3 is CASGRGVKMNTEAFF. In nucleotides, the CDR3 is TGTGCTAGTGGTCGCGGGGTCAAAATGAACACTGAAGCTTTCTTT. The full variable domain, with the rest looked up from reference TRBV12-5 and TRBJ1-1, is DARVTQTPRHKVTEMGQEVTMRCQPILGHNTVFWYRQTMMQGLELLAYFRNRAPLDDSGMPKDRFSAEMPDATLATLKIQPSEPRDSAVYFCASGRGVKMNTEAFFGQGTRLTVV.

The chain employs TRBV3-1 (or the pseudogene TRBV3-2) and TRBJ2-6, with 8 positions matching TRBD2. The CDR3 sequence is 20 residues long. V trimming: 1 base; J trimming: 3 bases; junction bases outside the gene matches: 14. The germline CDR1 and CDR2 sequences are LGHDT and YNNKEL (reference sequence). CDR3 DNA: TGTGCCAGCAGCCAAGTATTACTGGAGCGGGGGCCTCTTGGGGCCAACGTCCTGACTTTC. Amino acids: CASSQVLLERGPLGANVLTF.

V and J are TRBV5-1 and TRBJ2-1; tentatively, D is TRBD1 (6 bases). The CDR3 extends over 13 amino acids. Germline values: CDR1 SGHRS, CDR2 YFSETQ. Trimming pared 1 base from V and 10 bases from J, leaving 12 bases between. The CDR3: CASSLSPRGEQFF. The CDR3 nucleotides read TGCGCCAGCAGCTTGTCCCCAAGGGGGGAGCAGTTCTTC.

The chain combines TRBV6-5 with TRBJ1-3; 9 bases align to TRBD1. Germline-derived CDR1 and CDR2 are MNHEY and SVGAGI. The trim removed 5 bases at V and 4 bases at J, leaving 6 bases unmatched. The CDR3 runs 15 residues. The CDR3 DNA sequence: TGTGCCAGCAGTCGGACAGGGGATCAAGGAAACACCATATATTTT. Translated: CASSRTGDQGNTIYF.

This clone came up once. The J gene is TRBJ2-5, the V gene TRBV20-1; D is perhaps TRBD1 (5 bases). The CDR3 contains 11 residues. The germline V gene encodes CDR1 DFQATT and CDR2 SNEGSKA (reference sequence). Deletions cut 5 bases from V and 3 bases from J, with 7 bases between. In DNA, the CDR3 is TGCAGTGCTGGACAAGAAGAGACCCAGTACTTC. Its translation: CSAGQEETQYF.

The V call is TRBV28, the J call TRBJ1-1, with 8 bases identical to TRBD1. With V trimmed by 1 base and J by 1 base, 2 bases remained unmatched. CDR3 length: 15 residues. CDR1 is MDHEN and CDR2 is SYDVKM in the germline V gene. The CDR3 protein is CASSLSGQGNTEAFF. The CDR3 DNA sequence: TGTGCCAGCAGTTTATCCGGACAGGGGAACACTGAAGCTTTCTTT.

The rearrangement links TRBV10-2 to TRBJ2-5; the match to TRBD2 covers 9 bases. Germline V gives CDR1 WSHSY, CDR2 SAAADI. The length of the CDR3 is 14 residues. The junction had 9 bases not matched to a gene; V was cut back by 8 bases and J by 5 bases. This CDR3 is CASWLAGAGETQYF. DNA for the CDR3: TGCGCCAGCTGGTTAGCGGGGGCCGGGGAGACCCAGTACTTC.

The chain carries TRBV7-2 and TRBJ2-7, with 8 bases lining up with TRBD1. From germline, CDR1 is SGHTA and CDR2 FQGNSA. Losses at the gene ends were 4 bases for V and 6 bases for J; bases not matched to a gene: 11. The CDR3 runs 15 residues. The CDR3 DNA is TGTGCCAGCAGCTATTGGACAGGGAAGGGATCCGAGCAGTACTTC. It yields the protein CASSYWTGKGSEQYF.

This rearrangement joins TRBV27 to TRBJ2-7, with 7 positions matching TRBD1. Germline assignment: CDR1 MNHEY and CDR2 SMNVEV (reference sequence). The J segment lost 2 bases and the V segment lost 0 bases, leaving 7 bases of the junction unmatched. The length of the CDR3 is 16 residues. This CDR3 is CASSLSRTGVAYEQYF. Here the CDR3 DNA reads TGTGCCAGCAGTTTATCGCGAACAGGGGTCGCCTACGAGCAGTACTTC.